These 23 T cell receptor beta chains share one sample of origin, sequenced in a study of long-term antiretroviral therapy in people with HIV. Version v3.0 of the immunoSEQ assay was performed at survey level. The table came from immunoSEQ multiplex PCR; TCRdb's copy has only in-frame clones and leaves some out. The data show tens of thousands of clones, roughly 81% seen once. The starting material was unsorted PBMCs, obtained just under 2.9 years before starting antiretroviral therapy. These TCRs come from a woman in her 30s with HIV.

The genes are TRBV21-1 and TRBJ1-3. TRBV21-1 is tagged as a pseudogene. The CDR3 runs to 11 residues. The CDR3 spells CASSKWRTIYF. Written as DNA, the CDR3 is TGTGCCAGCAGCAAGTGGCGTACCATATATTTT.

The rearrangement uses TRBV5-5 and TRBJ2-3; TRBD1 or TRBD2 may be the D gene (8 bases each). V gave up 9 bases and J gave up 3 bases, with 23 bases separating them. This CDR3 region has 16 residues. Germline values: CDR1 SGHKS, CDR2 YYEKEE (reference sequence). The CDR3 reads CATARGRLAGTDTQYF. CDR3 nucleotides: TGTGCCACCGCCAGGGGGCGATTAGCGGGGACAGATACGCAGTATTTT.

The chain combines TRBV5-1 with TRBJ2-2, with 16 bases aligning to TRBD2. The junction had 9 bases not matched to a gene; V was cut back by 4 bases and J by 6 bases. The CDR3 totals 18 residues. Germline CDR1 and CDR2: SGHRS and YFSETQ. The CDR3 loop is CASSRLSGTSGGAGELFF. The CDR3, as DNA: TGCGCCAGCAGCCGCCTCTCCGGGACTAGCGGGGGGGCCGGGGAGCTGTTTTTT.

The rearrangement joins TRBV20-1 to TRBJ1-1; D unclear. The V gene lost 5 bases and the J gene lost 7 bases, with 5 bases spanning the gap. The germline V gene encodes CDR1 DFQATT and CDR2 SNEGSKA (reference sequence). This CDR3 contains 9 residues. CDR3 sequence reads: CSAGHEAFF. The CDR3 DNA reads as TGCAGTGCTGGCCATGAAGCTTTCTTT.

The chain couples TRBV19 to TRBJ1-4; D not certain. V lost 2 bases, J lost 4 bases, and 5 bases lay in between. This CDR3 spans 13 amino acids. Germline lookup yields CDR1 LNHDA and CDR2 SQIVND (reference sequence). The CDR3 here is CASSIQDNEKLFF. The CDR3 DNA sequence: TGTGCCAGTAGTATACAGGATAATGAAAAACTGTTTTTT.

The CDR3 DNA sequence: TGTGCCAGCAGCCATCGACAGTCCTACGAGCAGTACTTC. Its protein product is CASSHRQSYEQYF. V and J are TRBV7-6 and TRBJ2-7, with D possibly being TRBD1 (5 bases). Germline CDR1 and CDR2: SGHVS and FNYEAQ. With 5 bases removed from V and 1 base from J, the gap between germline ends came to 9 bases. The CDR3 runs to 13 residues. Full variable domain (outside the CDR3, taken from reference TRBV7-6 and TRBJ2-7): GAGVSQSPRYKVTKRGQDVALRCDPISGHVSLYWYRQALGQGPEFLTYFNYEAQQDKSGLPNDRFSAERPEGSISTLTIQRTEQRDSAMYRCASSHRQSYEQYFGPGTRLTVT.

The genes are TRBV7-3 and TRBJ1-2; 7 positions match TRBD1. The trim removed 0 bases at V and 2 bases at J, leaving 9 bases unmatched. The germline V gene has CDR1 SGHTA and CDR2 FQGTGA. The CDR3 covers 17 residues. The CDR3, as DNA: TGTGCCAGCAGCTTAACAGGGGGCTCCTATACCAACTATGGCTACACCTTC. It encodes CASSLTGGSYTNYGYTF.

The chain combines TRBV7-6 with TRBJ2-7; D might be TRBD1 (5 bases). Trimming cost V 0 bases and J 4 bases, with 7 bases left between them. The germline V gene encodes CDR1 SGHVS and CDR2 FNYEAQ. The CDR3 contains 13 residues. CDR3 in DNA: TGTGCCAGCAGCTTAGCTACAGGTTACGAGCAGTACTTC. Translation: CASSLATGYEQYF. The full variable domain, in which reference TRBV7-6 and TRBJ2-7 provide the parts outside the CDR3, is GAGVSQSPRYKVTKRGQDVALRCDPISGHVSLYWYRQALGQGPEFLTYFNYEAQQDKSGLPNDRFSAERPEGSISTLTIQRTEQRDSAMYRCASSLATGYEQYFGPGTRLTVT.

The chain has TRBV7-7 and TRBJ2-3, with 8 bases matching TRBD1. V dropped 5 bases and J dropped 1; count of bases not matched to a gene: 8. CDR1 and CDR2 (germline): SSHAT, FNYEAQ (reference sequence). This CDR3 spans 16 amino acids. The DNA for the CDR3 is TGTGCCAGCAGCCCAGGACAGGGTTGGGGCACAGATACGCAGTATTTT. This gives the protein CASSPGQGWGTDTQYF.

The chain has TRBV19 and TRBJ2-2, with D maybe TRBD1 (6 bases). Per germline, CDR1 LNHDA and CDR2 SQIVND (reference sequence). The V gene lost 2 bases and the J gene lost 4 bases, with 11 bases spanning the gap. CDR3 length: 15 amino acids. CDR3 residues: CASSISHRATGELFF. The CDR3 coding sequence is TGTGCCAGTAGTATATCCCACAGGGCCACCGGGGAGCTGTTTTTT.

The CDR3 is CASSVGAGRGQETQYF. The CDR3 region has the DNA TGTGCCAGCAGCGTAGGAGCTGGGAGGGGCCAAGAGACCCAGTACTTC. This chain uses TRBV9 with TRBJ2-5; 7 nucleotides agree with TRBD2. The CDR3 consists of 16 residues. Per germline, CDR1 SGDLS and CDR2 YYNGEE. V was pared by 0 bases and J by 1 base, with 6 bases of the junction left unmatched. The whole variable domain, filled in from reference TRBV9 and TRBJ2-5, reads DSGVTQTPKHLITATGQRVTLRCSPRSGDLSVYWYQQSLDQGLQFLIQYYNGEERAKGNILERFSAQQFPDLHSELNLSSLELGDSALYFCASSVGAGRGQETQYFGPGTRLLVL.

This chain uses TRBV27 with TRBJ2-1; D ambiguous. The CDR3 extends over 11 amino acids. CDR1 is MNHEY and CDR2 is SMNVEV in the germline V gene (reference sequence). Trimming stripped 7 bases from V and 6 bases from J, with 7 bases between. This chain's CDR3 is CASKTPNEQFF. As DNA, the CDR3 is TGTGCCAGCAAAACCCCCAATGAGCAGTTCTTC.

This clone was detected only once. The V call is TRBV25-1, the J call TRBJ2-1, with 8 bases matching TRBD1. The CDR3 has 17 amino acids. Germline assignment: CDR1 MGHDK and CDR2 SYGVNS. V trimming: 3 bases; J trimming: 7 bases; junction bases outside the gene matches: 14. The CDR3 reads CASSDIRGQVGINEQFF. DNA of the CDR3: TGTGCCAGCAGTGACATCAGGGGACAGGTTGGAATAAATGAGCAGTTCTTC.

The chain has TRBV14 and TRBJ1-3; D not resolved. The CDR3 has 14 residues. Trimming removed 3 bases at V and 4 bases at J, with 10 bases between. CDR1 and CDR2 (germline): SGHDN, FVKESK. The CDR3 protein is CASSQRGLGNTIYF. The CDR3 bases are TGTGCCAGCAGCCAGCGCGGGCTAGGAAACACCATATATTTT. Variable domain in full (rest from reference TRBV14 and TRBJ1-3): EAGVTQFPSHSVIEKGQTVTLRCDPISGHDNLYWYRRVMGKEIKFLLHFVKESKQDESGMPNNRFLAERTGGTYSTLKVQPAELEDSGVYFCASSQRGLGNTIYFGEGSWLTVV.

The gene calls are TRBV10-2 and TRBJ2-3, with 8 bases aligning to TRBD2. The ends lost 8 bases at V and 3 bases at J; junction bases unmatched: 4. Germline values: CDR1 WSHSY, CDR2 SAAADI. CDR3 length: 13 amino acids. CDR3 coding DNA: TGCGCCAGCGGGCAGCGGGGGACAGATACGCAGTATTTT. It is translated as CASGQRGTDTQYF.

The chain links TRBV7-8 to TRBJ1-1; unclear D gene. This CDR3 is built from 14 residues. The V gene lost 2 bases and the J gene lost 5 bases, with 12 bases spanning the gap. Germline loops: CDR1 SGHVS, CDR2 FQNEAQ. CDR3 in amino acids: CASSLRPRGTEAFF. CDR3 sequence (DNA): TGTGCCAGCAGCTTACGGCCCCGGGGTACTGAAGCTTTCTTT.

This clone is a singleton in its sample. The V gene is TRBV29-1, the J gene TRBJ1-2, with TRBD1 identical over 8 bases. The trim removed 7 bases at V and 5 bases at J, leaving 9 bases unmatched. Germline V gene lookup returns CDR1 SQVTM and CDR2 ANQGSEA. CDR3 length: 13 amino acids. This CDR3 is CSAYRGFGYGYTF. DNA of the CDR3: TGCAGCGCATACAGGGGGTTCGGGTATGGCTACACCTTC.

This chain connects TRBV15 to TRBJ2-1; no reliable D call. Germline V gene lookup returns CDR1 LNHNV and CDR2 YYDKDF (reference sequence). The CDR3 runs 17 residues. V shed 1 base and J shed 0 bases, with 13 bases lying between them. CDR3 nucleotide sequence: TGTGCCACCAGCAGAGTGGGCCTTAACCGCTCCTACAATGAGCAGTTCTTC. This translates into CATSRVGLNRSYNEQFF. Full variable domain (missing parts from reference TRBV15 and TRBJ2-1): DAMVIQNPRYQVTQFGKPVTLSCSQTLNHNVMYWYQQKSSQAPKLLFHYYDKDFNNEADTPDNFQSRRPNTSFCFLDIRSPGLGDTAMYLCATSRVGLNRSYNEQFFGPGTRLTVL.

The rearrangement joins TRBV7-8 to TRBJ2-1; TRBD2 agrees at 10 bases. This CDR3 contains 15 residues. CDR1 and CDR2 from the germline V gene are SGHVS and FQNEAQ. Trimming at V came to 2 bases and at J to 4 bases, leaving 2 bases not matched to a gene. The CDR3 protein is CASSLSGGAYNEQFF. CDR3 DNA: TGTGCCAGCAGCTTAAGCGGGGGGGCTTACAATGAGCAGTTCTTC. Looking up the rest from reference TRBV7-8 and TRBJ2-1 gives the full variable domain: GAGVSQSPRYKVAKRGQDVALRCDPISGHVSLFWYQQALGQGPEFLTYFQNEAQLDKSGLPSDRFFAERPEGSVSTLKIQRTQQEDSAVYLCASSLSGGAYNEQFFGPGTRLTVL.

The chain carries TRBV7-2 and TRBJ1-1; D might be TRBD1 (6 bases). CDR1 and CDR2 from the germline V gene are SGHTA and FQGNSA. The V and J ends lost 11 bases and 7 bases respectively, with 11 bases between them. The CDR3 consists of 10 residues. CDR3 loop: CAEQGFEAFF. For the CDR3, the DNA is TGTGCCGAACAGGGATTTGAAGCTTTCTTT.

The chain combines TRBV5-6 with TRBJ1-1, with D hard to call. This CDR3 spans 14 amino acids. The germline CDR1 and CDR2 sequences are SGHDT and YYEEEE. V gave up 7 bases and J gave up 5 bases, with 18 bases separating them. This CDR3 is CASLTSYDRTEAFF. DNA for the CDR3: TGTGCCAGCTTAACATCATACGATCGGACTGAAGCTTTCTTT. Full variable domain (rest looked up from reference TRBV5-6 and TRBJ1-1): DAGVTQSPTHLIKTRGQQVTLRCSPKSGHDTVSWYQQALGQGPQFIFQYYEEEERQRGNFPDRFSGHQFPNYSSELNVNALLLGDSALYLCASLTSYDRTEAFFGQGTRLTVV.

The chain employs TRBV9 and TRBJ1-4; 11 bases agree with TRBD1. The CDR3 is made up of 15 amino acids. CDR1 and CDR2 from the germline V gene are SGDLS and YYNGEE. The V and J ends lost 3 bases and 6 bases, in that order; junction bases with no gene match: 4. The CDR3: CASSAWTGGDEKLFF. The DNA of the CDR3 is TGTGCCAGCAGCGCCTGGACAGGGGGCGATGAAAAACTGTTTTTT.

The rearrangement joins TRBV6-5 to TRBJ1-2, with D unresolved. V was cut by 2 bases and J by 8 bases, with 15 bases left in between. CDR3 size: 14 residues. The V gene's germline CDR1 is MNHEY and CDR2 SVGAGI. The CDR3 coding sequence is TGTGCCAGCAGTTACGTGAGGGTGTCTGGGGGCTACACCTTC. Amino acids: CASSYVRVSGGYTF.